The clone carrying this T cell receptor beta chain was detected once. The CDR3 consists of 16 residues. With V trimmed by 1 base and J by 1 base, 6 bases remained unmatched. CDR1 and CDR2 (germline): GTSNPN, SVGIG (reference sequence). Libraries were prepared by immunoSEQ multiplex PCR; TCRdb keeps only in-frame clonotypes and omits some of them. The sample holds about 71,000 clones, roughly nine tenths seen once. This specimen comes from a study of OX40 agonist ivuxolimab in advanced cancers. The rearrangement links TRBV30 to TRBJ1-2, with 10 nucleotides matching TRBD1. This clonotype originated in an adult with an advanced solid tumor such as melanoma, head and neck, liver or kidney cancer. The sample here was CD4+ or CD8+ T cells sorted from blood, taken in a trial of the OX40 agonist ivuxolimab. CDR3 sequence reads: CAWSGDRGIVNYGYTF. The CDR3 nucleotides read TGTGCCTGGAGTGGGGACAGGGGTATAGTTAACTATGGCTACACCTTC.